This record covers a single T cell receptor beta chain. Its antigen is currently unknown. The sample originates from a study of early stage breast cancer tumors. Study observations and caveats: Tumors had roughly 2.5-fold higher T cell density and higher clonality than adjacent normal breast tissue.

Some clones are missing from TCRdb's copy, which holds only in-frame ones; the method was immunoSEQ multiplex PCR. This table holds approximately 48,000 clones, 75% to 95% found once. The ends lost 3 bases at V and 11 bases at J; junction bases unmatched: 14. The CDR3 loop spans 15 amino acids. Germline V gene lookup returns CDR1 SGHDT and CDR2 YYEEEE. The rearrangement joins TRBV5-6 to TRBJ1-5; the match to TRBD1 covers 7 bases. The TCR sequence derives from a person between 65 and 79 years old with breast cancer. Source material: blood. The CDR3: CASSSIVTGERTQHF. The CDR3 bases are TGTGCCAGCAGCTCGATCGTCACAGGGGAGAGGACCCAGCATTTT. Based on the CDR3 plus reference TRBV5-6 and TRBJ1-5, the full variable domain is DAGVTQSPTHLIKTRGQQVTLRCSPKSGHDTVSWYQQALGQGPQFIFQYYEEEERQRGNFPDRFSGHQFPNYSSELNVNALLLGDSALYLCASSSIVTGERTQHFGDGTRLSIL.